Below are 16 T cell receptor beta chains sequenced from a single sample in a study of T cell changes during pregnancy in multiple sclerosis. Sequencing was performed with immunoSEQ multiplex PCR; in TCRdb, only in-frame clones are kept and a portion is missing. This sample has 80,000 to 100,000 clones, with about 93% found just once. Specimen: peripheral blood, collected after pregnancy. These receptors all come from a female donor with multiple sclerosis, enrolled in a pregnancy study.

J is TRBJ2-7 and V is TRBV2, with D unresolved. Trimming removed 0 bases from V and 1 base from J, with 4 bases in between. Germline loops: CDR1 SNHLY, CDR2 FYNNEI. This CDR3 is 13 amino acids long. The CDR3 coding sequence is TGTGCCAGCAGTGAAGCGCAGTCCTACGAGCAGTACTTC. Translation: CASSEAQSYEQYF.

The chain has TRBV14 and TRBJ1-4, with D possibly TRBD1 on 5 matching bases. V gave up 2 bases and J gave up 7 bases, with 17 bases separating them. This CDR3 has 16 amino acids. CDR1 is SGHDN, CDR2 FVKESK, per germline. The CDR3, as DNA: TGTGCCAGCAGCCAACACAGGTCGTTGCAAGGTGAAAAACTGTTTTTT. This gives the protein CASSQHRSLQGEKLFF.

The gene calls are TRBV4-3 and TRBJ2-3, with TRBD2 matching 12 bases. Losses at the gene ends were 1 base for V and 5 bases for J; bases not matched to a gene: 7. Germline V gives CDR1 LGHNA, CDR2 YSLEER. This CDR3 has 17 amino acids. The CDR3: CASSQGLTSGSGDTQYF. Here the CDR3 DNA reads TGCGCCAGCAGCCAAGGTCTGACTAGCGGGAGTGGAGATACGCAGTATTTT.

The rearrangement uses TRBV2 and TRBJ1-2; 10 nucleotides align to TRBD1. Trimming removed 5 bases from V and 1 base from J; junction bases left unmatched: 7. Germline V gene sequence: CDR1 SNHLY, CDR2 FYNNEI. There are 16 residues in the CDR3. CDR3 bases: TGTGCCAGCAGTTCCGGACAGGGGGGGGGTAACTATGGCTACACCTTC. Protein product: CASSSGQGGGNYGYTF.

V gene TRBV11-1 combines with J gene TRBJ2-3; 7 bases fit TRBD1. The CDR3 loop spans 16 amino acids. Germline loops: CDR1 SGHAT, CDR2 FQDESV (reference sequence). The junction had 11 bases not matched to a gene; V was cut back by 5 bases and J by 3 bases. Written as DNA, the CDR3 is TGTGCCAGCAGCCCGATTAACAGGGGAAAGACAGATACGCAGTATTTT. Protein sequence: CASSPINRGKTDTQYF.

The genes are TRBV21-1 and TRBJ2-5; the D call TRBD2 from the table was never checked on the DNA. TRBV21-1 is flagged as a pseudogene. The CDR3 runs 14 residues. In DNA, the CDR3 is TGTGCCAGCAGCACGGGTCTGCAGCGGGAGACCCAGTACTTC. Translation gives CASSTGLQRETQYF.

V usage is TRBV29-1 and J usage is TRBJ2-1, with 9 bases identical to TRBD2. The junction had 7 bases not matched to a gene; V was cut back by 4 bases and J by 9 bases. The germline CDR1 and CDR2 sequences are SQVTM and ANQGSEA. This CDR3 contains 13 residues. The CDR3 protein is CSVAGTSITEQFF. The CDR3 DNA reads as TGCAGCGTTGCCGGGACTAGCATCACTGAGCAGTTCTTC.

The V gene is TRBV2, the J gene TRBJ2-4, with TRBD2 matching over 14 bases. Germline CDR1 reads SNHLY; CDR2 reads FYNNEI. The CDR3 loop spans 16 amino acids. V gave up 6 bases and J gave up 4 bases; unmatched junction bases: 5. The CDR3 DNA is TGTGCCAGCAGGAGGGGACTAGCGGGAGATAAAAACATTCAGTACTTC. Translation: CASRRGLAGDKNIQYF.

The J gene is TRBJ2-3, the V gene TRBV6-6; 7 bases are shared with TRBD2. Germline values: CDR1 MNHNY, CDR2 SVGAGI (reference sequence). The CDR3 has 16 amino acids. V lost 0 bases, J lost 6 bases, and 9 bases stayed unmatched. CDR3 in amino acids: CASSYSTGGGTDTQYF. The DNA of the CDR3 is TGTGCCAGCAGTTACTCGACGGGGGGAGGAACGGATACGCAGTATTTT.

The genes are TRBV4-1 and TRBJ2-3, with 8 bases that match TRBD2. CDR3 size: 14 residues. The J segment lost 6 bases and the V segment lost 3 bases, leaving 5 bases of the junction unmatched. CDR1 is MGHRA and CDR2 is YSYEKL in the germline V gene. The CDR3 sequence: CASSQSSGTDTQYF. CDR3 nucleotide sequence: TGCGCCAGCAGCCAGAGTAGCGGGACCGATACGCAGTATTTT.

The genes are TRBV18 and TRBJ2-4; 9 positions agree with TRBD2. From germline, CDR1 is KGHSH and CDR2 LQKENI. The length of the CDR3 is 14 residues. The V and J ends lost 3 bases and 10 bases, in that order; junction bases with no gene match: 7. This CDR3 is CASSPETSGTIQYF. In DNA, the CDR3 is TGTGCCAGCTCACCGGAGACTAGCGGAACTATTCAGTACTTC.

This clone was recorded once. The same CDR3 can be traced to other DNA sequences in this sample. The chain is built from TRBV30 and TRBJ1-1; 7 nucleotides align to TRBD1. V lost 0 bases and J lost 3; bases outside the gene matches: 1. The CDR3 has 13 amino acids. Per the germline V gene, CDR1 is GTSNPN and CDR2 is SVGIG (reference sequence). CDR3 coding DNA: TGTGCCTGGAGTGTAAGGGGGCACACTGAAGCTTTCTTT. This codes for CAWSVRGHTEAFF.

This chain connects TRBV9 to TRBJ2-2; 13 positions match TRBD2. V lost 3 bases, J lost 4 bases, and 3 bases stayed unmatched. The CDR3 covers 16 residues. Germline values: CDR1 SGDLS, CDR2 YYNGEE. The CDR3 DNA is TGTGCCAGCAGCGCGTGGACTAGCGGGAGCACCGGGGAGCTGTTTTTT. Translation gives CASSAWTSGSTGELFF.

The table lists this clone with a count of one. This chain links TRBV28 with TRBJ2-2, with D unclear. V was shortened by 3 bases and J by 1 base, with 6 bases between the two germline ends. The CDR3 spans 14 residues. Germline assignment: CDR1 MDHEN and CDR2 SYDVKM. CDR3 sequence: CASSFVLNTGELFF. The CDR3, as DNA: TGTGCCAGCAGTTTCGTCTTGAACACCGGGGAGCTGTTTTTT.

CDR3 amino acids: CASSVFGSTDTQYF. CDR3 coding DNA: TGTGCCAGCAGCGTATTCGGGAGCACAGATACGCAGTATTTT. The chain carries TRBV9 and TRBJ2-3; the D is unclear. The CDR3 sequence is 14 residues long. CDR1 SGDLS and CDR2 YYNGEE come from the germline V gene. V lost 1 base and J 0 bases, leaving 6 bases between the germline ends.

The table lists this clone with a few counts. The chain couples TRBV27 to TRBJ2-7, with 7 bases lining up with TRBD2. V shed 6 bases, J shed 1 base, and the junction held 0 bases outside the gene matches. Germline-derived CDR1 and CDR2 are MNHEY and SMNVEV (reference sequence). The CDR3 sequence is 12 residues long. CDR3: CASRAGSYEQYF. For the CDR3, the DNA is TGTGCCAGCAGAGCGGGATCCTACGAGCAGTACTTC.